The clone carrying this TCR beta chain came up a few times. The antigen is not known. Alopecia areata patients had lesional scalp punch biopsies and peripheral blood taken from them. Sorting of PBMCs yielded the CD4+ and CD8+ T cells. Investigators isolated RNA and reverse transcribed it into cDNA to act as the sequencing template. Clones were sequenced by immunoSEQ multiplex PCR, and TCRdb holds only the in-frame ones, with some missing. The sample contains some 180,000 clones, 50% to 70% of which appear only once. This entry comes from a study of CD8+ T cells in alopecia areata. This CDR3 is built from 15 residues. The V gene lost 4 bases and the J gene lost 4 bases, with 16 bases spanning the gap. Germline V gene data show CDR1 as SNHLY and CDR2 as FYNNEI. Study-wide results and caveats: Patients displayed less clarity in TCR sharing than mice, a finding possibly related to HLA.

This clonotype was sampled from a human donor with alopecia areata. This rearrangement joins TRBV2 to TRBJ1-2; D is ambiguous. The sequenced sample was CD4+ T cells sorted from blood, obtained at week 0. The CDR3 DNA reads TGTGCCAGCAGTGCCCAAGTCCTAGAGAGCTATGGCTACACCTTC. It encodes CASSAQVLESYGYTF.